Following are 26 T cell receptor beta chains from one sample sequenced in a study of identical twins. MiXCR was run by TCRdb on the 5' RACE reads, yielding one entry per CDR3 protein. The top ten hold 0.4% to 0.55% of the sample, which has about 460,000 distinct CDR3 sequences, 12% to 15% seen once. The same data also went into a second study, on yellow fever vaccine responses in identical twins.

Sequencing was carried out using CD4+ T cells sorted from blood. The receptors derive from a woman younger than 35 in good health.

The chain employs TRBV3-1 and TRBJ1-3; 9 bases map to TRBD1. This CDR3 has 15 amino acids. Losses at the gene ends were 8 bases for V and 0 bases for J; bases not matched to a gene: 5. CDR1 is LGHDT and CDR2 is YNNKEL in the germline V gene (reference sequence). CDR3 in amino acids: CASADRGFSGNTIYF. DNA of the CDR3: TGTGCCAGCGCGGACAGGGGATTCTCTGGAAACACCATATATTTT.

The chain uses TRBV19 and TRBJ2-7; D may be TRBD2 (6 bases). V shed 7 bases and J shed 4 bases, with 17 bases lying between them. This CDR3 spans 14 amino acids. Per the germline V gene, CDR1 is LNHDA and CDR2 is SQIVND (reference sequence). The CDR3 is CASTPRWREYEQYF. CDR3 bases: TGTGCCAGTACCCCTCGGTGGAGGGAATACGAGCAGTACTTC.

With regard to this clonotype: It is unclear where the CDR3 begins or ends on the DNA, so no DNA is shown, and the CDR3 is as TCRdb lists it. This chain uses TRBV7-2 with TRBJ2-2; TRBD2, the table's D call, lacks a check against the DNA. The V gene's germline CDR1 is SGHTA and CDR2 FQGNSA. Including both end residues, the CDR3 is 15 amino acids long. The CDR3: CARSQRGGTPGSCFF.

The chain carries TRBV15 and TRBJ2-7; D may be TRBD2 (6 bases). The CDR3 consists of 16 residues. Germline V gene lookup returns CDR1 LNHNV and CDR2 YYDKDF (reference sequence). V was cut by 1 base and J by 2 bases, with 15 bases left in between. The CDR3 spells CATSRAGVGKTYEQYF. The CDR3 DNA reads TGTGCCACCAGCAGAGCGGGGGTCGGAAAAACCTACGAGCAGTACTTC.

The table lists this clonotype with many counts. This chain connects TRBV6-5 to TRBJ2-5, with TRBD2 matching over 7 bases. J lost 5 bases, V lost 3 bases, and 12 bases had no gene match. Germline V gene lookup returns CDR1 MNHEY and CDR2 SVGAGI. There are 16 residues in the CDR3. CDR3 residues: CASSYRGAGEGETQYF. The CDR3 region has the DNA TGTGCCAGCAGTTATCGTGGGGCGGGGGAAGGGGAGACCCAGTACTTC.

The V and J genes are TRBV9 and TRBJ1-5; TRBD1 is a possible D gene (5 bases). Trimming pared 4 bases from V and 9 bases from J, leaving 17 bases between. This CDR3 contains 14 residues. Germline values: CDR1 SGDLS, CDR2 YYNGEE. In DNA form, the CDR3 reads TGTGCCAGCAGCCCTCGGGGGACGAACGGGCCCCAGCATTTT. Protein: CASSPRGTNGPQHF.

This clonotype showed up just a few times. The rearrangement links TRBV12-3 or TRBV12-4 to TRBJ1-5; D unclear. V lost 2 bases to trimming and J lost 0 bases, with 8 bases between them. The CDR3 length is 15 residues. CDR3 sequence reads: CASSLRGNSNQPQHF. In DNA, the CDR3 is TGTGCCAGCAGTTTACGCGGTAATAGCAATCAGCCCCAGCATTTT.

The chain has TRBV7-2 and TRBJ2-6; D remains ambiguous. Germline V gene lookup returns CDR1 SGHTA and CDR2 FQGNSA. V lost 1 base and J 2 bases, leaving 6 bases between the germline ends. The CDR3 covers 15 residues. The CDR3 sequence: CASSLGMTGANVLTF. CDR3 nucleotide sequence: TGTGCCAGCAGCTTAGGTATGACTGGGGCCAACGTCCTGACTTTC.

In its sample, this clonotype was seen a few times. The rearrangement uses TRBV3-1 and TRBJ1-1; possibly TRBD1 for D (6 bases). Looked up from germline, CDR1 is LGHDT and CDR2 is YNNKEL (reference sequence). V was clipped by 3 bases and J by 9 bases, with 17 bases between them. This CDR3 is built from 14 residues. The CDR3 DNA reads TGTGCCAGCAGCCAGGCGGCACAGGGCGATCAAGCTTTCTTT. It encodes CASSQAAQGDQAFF. Filled out from reference TRBV3-1 and TRBJ1-1, the complete variable domain reads DTAVSQTPKYLVTQMGNDKSIKCEQNLGHDTMYWYKQDSKKFLKIMFSYNNKELIINETVPNRFSPKSPDKAHLNLHINSLELGDSAVYFCASSQAAQGDQAFFGQGTRLTVV.

This rearrangement joins TRBV7-2 to TRBJ1-1, with a weak D call TRBD1 (5 bases). The CDR3 has 12 residues. V was cut by 5 bases and J by 9 bases, with 13 bases left in between. CDR1 is SGHTA, CDR2 FQGNSA, per germline. Here the CDR3 DNA reads TGTGCCAGCAGCGAAGACAGCGGTCAAGCTTTCTTT. Translation: CASSEDSGQAFF.

This clonotype has a count of ten or more. The chain couples TRBV7-2 to TRBJ2-1; TRBD2 matches at 11 bases. J was trimmed by 2 bases and V by 7 bases; bases with no gene match: 4. Germline CDR1 is SGHTA and CDR2 is FQGNSA. The CDR3 is 15 residues long. Here the CDR3 reads CASTPGLAAYNEQFF. The CDR3 nucleotides are TGTGCCAGCACCCCGGGACTAGCGGCCTACAATGAGCAGTTCTTC.

The chain employs TRBV20-1 and TRBJ2-2; D may be TRBD1 or TRBD2 (6 bases each). The CDR3 runs 14 residues. Trimming pared 0 bases from V and 9 bases from J, leaving 14 bases between. Germline V gives CDR1 DFQATT, CDR2 SNEGSKA (reference sequence). The CDR3 region is CSARDPTGARELFF. The CDR3 DNA reads TGCAGTGCTAGAGATCCCACGGGGGCTAGGGAGCTGTTTTTT.

The chain carries TRBV29-1 and TRBJ1-2; D unclear. CDR1 is SQVTM, CDR2 ANQGSEA, per germline. The length of the CDR3 is 12 residues. The V gene lost 3 bases and the J gene lost 9 bases, with 14 bases spanning the gap. This CDR3 reads CSVDGALFSYTF. The CDR3 DNA sequence: TGCAGCGTTGACGGCGCCCTTTTTAGCTACACCTTC.

V gene TRBV5-1 combines with J gene TRBJ2-7; 13 bases are a match to TRBD2. The ends lost 1 base at V and 2 bases at J; junction bases unmatched: 9. Germline loops: CDR1 SGHRS, CDR2 YFSETQ. The CDR3 consists of 18 residues. The CDR3 DNA follows: TGCGCCAGCAGCTTGACCGACCGGACTAGCGGGAGAGCCTACGAGCAGTACTTC. Translating it yields CASSLTDRTSGRAYEQYF. Full variable domain (remainder filled in from reference TRBV5-1 and TRBJ2-7): KAGVTQTPRYLIKTRGQQVTLSCSPISGHRSVSWYQQTPGQGLQFLFEYFSETQRNKGNFPGRFSGRQFSNSRSEMNVSTLELGDSALYLCASSLTDRTSGRAYEQYFGPGTRLTVT.

In nucleotides, the CDR3 is TGTGCCATCAGTGAGGTGGCTAGCGGGAATGGCGGGGAGCTGTTTTTT. This encodes CAISEVASGNGGELFF. The rearrangement joins TRBV10-3 to TRBJ2-2; the match to TRBD2 covers 9 bases. CDR1 and CDR2 from the germline V gene are ENHRY and SYGVKD. This CDR3 is 16 amino acids long. Losses at the gene ends were 2 bases for V and 7 bases for J; bases not matched to a gene: 8.

The V and J genes are TRBV5-1 and TRBJ1-3; no firm D call. V was pared by 0 bases and J by 0 bases, with 10 bases between. CDR1 SGHRS and CDR2 YFSETQ come from the germline V gene. CDR3 length: 16 amino acids. The CDR3 reads CASSLVGGSSGNTIYF. DNA of the CDR3: TGCGCCAGCAGCTTGGTGGGCGGGAGCTCTGGAAACACCATATATTTT.

In this sample, this clonotype turned up many times. V is TRBV29-1 and J is TRBJ2-3; 8 nucleotides align to TRBD2. With V trimmed by 6 bases and J by 4 bases, 15 bases remained unmatched. Germline values: CDR1 SQVTM, CDR2 ANQGSEA. This CDR3 spans 16 amino acids. The CDR3 reads CSVAGLWSGGSDTQYF. The CDR3, as DNA: TGCAGCGTCGCCGGTCTTTGGAGCGGGGGATCAGATACGCAGTATTTT.

The rearrangement uses TRBV24-1 and TRBJ2-7; tentative D call: TRBD2 (6 bases). The CDR3 extends over 13 amino acids. The germline V gene encodes CDR1 KGHDR and CDR2 SFDVKD. The V end lost 4 bases, the J end lost 9 bases, and 15 bases lay between the germline ends. In DNA form, the CDR3 reads TGTGCCACCAGTGAAGGAGGGAGTCTACGGCAGTACTTC. Translation gives CATSEGGSLRQYF.

This chain links TRBV20-1 with TRBJ2-7, with D hard to call. The CDR3 extends over 15 amino acids. The V end was cut by 5 bases, the J end by 6 bases, with 23 bases between. The germline CDR1 and CDR2 sequences are DFQATT and SNEGSKA (reference sequence). CDR3 loop: CSAPSLLSPTSEQYF. The CDR3 nucleotides are TGCAGTGCTCCTTCCCTCTTATCCCCAACAAGCGAGCAGTACTTC.

This clonotype has just a few counts. The chain employs TRBV20-1 and TRBJ2-7; D gene uncertain. Germline V lookup: CDR1 DFQATT, CDR2 SNEGSKA (reference sequence). V was clipped by 3 bases and J by 7 bases, with 19 bases between them. This CDR3 spans 14 amino acids. CDR3: CSASSTAASREQYF. In nucleotides, the CDR3 is TGCAGTGCTAGTTCCACGGCGGCCTCGAGGGAGCAGTACTTC.

The J gene is TRBJ1-4, the V gene TRBV7-8; a weak D match, TRBD1 (5 bases). Germline V gene lookup returns CDR1 SGHVS and CDR2 FQNEAQ. Deletions cut 5 bases from V and 2 bases from J, with 6 bases between. The CDR3 spans 13 residues. For the CDR3, the DNA is TGTGCCAGCAGCCAGGGCACTAATGAAAAACTGTTTTTT. Protein sequence: CASSQGTNEKLFF.

This clonotype was detected many times. V gene TRBV4-3 combines with J gene TRBJ2-7; D might be TRBD2 (5 bases). The CDR3 length is 14 residues. Germline V CDR1 and CDR2: LGHNA, YSLEER. The V gene lost 3 bases and the J gene lost 6 bases, with 15 bases spanning the gap. The CDR3 bases are TGCGCCAGCAGCCAGTCAGAAGGAGGTCTCGAGCAGTACTTC. It specifies CASSQSEGGLEQYF.

With respect to this clonotype: The junction departs from germline at one end; a sequencing error may be responsible. The chain couples TRBV3-1 to TRBJ2-5; TRBD2 matches 11 bases. The V gene's germline CDR1 is LGHDT and CDR2 YNNKEL (reference sequence). The CDR3 consists of 15 residues. In nucleotides, the CDR3 is TGTGCCTGCAGCCTACTAGCGGGAGTTGTAGAGACCCAGTACTTC. It is translated as CACSLLAGVVETQYF.

This clonotype came up a few times. The rearrangement links TRBV6-5 to TRBJ2-7, with D perhaps matching TRBD1 (5 bases). The CDR3 has 16 residues. Germline V CDR1 and CDR2: MNHEY, SVGAGI. Trimming removed 4 bases from V and 0 bases from J, with 16 bases in between. The DNA of the CDR3 is TGTGCCAGCAGTTCCCCGGCAGGGCTAACCTCCTACGAGCAGTACTTC. It encodes CASSSPAGLTSYEQYF.

This clonotype was counted a few times. The CDR3 region has the DNA TGCAGCGTTAAACAGGCAGAAAATTCACCCCTCCACTTT. Translation: CSVKQAENSPLHF. This chain links TRBV29-1 with TRBJ1-6; D is perhaps TRBD1 (5 bases). V shed 5 bases and J shed 7 bases, with 12 bases lying between them. The CDR3 loop spans 13 amino acids. From germline, CDR1 is SQVTM and CDR2 ANQGSEA.

The V call is TRBV6-5, the J call TRBJ2-2, with D unresolved. The CDR3 has 14 amino acids. Germline assignment: CDR1 MNHEY and CDR2 SVGAGI. The germline V and J ends were trimmed by 4 bases and 5 bases, with 11 bases remaining between them. CDR3 nucleotide sequence: TGTGCCAGCAGTTTTCTGGTTTCGACCGGGGAGCTGTTTTTT. It is translated as CASSFLVSTGELFF.